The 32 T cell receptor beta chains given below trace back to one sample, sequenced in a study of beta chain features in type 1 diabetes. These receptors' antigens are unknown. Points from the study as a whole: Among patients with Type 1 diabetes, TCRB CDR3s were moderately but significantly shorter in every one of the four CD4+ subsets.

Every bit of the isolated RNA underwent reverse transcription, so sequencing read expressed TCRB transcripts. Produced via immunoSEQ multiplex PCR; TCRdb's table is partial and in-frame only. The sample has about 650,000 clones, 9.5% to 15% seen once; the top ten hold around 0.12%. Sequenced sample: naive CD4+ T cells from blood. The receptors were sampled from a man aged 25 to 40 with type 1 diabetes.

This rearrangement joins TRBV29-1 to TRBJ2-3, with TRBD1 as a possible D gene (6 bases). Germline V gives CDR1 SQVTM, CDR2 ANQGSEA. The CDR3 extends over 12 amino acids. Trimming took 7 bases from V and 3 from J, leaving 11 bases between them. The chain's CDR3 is CSARQGTDTQYF. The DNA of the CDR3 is TGCAGCGCCAGGCAGGGGACAGATACGCAGTATTTT.

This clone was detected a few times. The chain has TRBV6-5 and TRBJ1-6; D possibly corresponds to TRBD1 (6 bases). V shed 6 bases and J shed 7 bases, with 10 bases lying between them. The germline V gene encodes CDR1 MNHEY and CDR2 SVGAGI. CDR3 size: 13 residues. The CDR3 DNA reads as TGTGCCAGCAGGGCAGGGGAGAATTCACCCCTCCACTTT. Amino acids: CASRAGENSPLHF.

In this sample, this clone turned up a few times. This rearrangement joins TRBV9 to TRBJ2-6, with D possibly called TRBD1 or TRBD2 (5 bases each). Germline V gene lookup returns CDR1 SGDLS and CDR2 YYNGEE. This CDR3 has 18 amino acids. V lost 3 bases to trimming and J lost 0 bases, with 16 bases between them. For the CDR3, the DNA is TGTGCCAGCAGCGCCCGGTGGGACCTCTCCTCTGGGGCCAACGTCCTGACTTTC. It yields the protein CASSARWDLSSGANVLTF.

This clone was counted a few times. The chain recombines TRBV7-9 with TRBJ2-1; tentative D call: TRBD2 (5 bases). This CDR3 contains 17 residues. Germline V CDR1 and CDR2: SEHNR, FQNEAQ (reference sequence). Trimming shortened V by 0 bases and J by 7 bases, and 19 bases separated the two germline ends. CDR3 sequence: CASSLAFFDARGNEQFF. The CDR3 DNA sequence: TGTGCCAGCAGCTTAGCGTTTTTCGACGCCCGAGGGAATGAGCAGTTCTTC.

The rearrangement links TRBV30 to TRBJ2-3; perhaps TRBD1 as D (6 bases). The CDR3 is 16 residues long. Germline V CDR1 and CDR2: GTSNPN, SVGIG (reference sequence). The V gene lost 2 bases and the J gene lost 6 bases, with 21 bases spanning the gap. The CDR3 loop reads CAWSLGTGNRHDTQYF. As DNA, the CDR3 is TGTGCCTGGAGTCTCGGAACAGGGAATCGTCACGATACGCAGTATTTT.

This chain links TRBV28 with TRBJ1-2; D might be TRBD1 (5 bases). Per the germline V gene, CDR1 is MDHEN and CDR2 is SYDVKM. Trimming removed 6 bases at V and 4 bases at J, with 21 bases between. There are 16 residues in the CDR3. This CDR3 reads CASRVGGPREGYGYTF. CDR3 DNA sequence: TGTGCCAGCAGGGTGGGAGGCCCCAGGGAGGGCTATGGCTACACCTTC.

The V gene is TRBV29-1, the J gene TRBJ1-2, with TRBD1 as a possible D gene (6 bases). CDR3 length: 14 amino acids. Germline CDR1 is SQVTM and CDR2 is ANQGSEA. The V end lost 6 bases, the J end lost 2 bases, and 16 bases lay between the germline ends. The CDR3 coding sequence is TGCAGCGTCCGGGGGGCGGCCGAGAACTATGGCTACACCTTC. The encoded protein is CSVRGAAENYGYTF.

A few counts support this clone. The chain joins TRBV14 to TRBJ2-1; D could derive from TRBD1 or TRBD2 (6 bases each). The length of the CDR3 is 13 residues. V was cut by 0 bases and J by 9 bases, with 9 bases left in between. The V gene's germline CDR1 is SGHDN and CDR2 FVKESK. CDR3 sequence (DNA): TGTGCCAGCAGCCAAGATAGGGGGGTTGAGCAGTTCTTC. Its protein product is CASSQDRGVEQFF. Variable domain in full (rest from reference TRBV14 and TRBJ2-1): EAGVTQFPSHSVIEKGQTVTLRCDPISGHDNLYWYRRVMGKEIKFLLHFVKESKQDESGMPNNRFLAERTGGTYSTLKVQPAELEDSGVYFCASSQDRGVEQFFGPGTRLTVL.

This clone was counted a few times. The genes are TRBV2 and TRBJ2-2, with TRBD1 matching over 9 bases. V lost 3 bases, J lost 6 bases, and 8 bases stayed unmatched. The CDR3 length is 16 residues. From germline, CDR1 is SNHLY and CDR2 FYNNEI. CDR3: CASSERGQGLAGELFF. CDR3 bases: TGTGCCAGCAGTGAGAGAGGACAGGGGTTGGCCGGGGAGCTGTTTTTT.

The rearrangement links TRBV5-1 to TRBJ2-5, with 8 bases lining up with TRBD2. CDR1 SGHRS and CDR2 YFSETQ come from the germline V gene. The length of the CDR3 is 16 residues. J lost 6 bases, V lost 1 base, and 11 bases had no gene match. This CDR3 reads CASSLISRGAPKTQYF. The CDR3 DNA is TGCGCCAGCAGCTTGATTTCGCGGGGGGCCCCAAAGACCCAGTACTTC.

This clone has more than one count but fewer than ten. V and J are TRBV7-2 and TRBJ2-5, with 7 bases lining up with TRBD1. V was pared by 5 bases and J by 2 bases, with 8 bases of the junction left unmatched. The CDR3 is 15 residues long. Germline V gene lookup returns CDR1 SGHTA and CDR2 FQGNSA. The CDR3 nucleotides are TGTGCCAGCAGCCGACCAGGGACAGAACAAGAGACCCAGTACTTC. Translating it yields CASSRPGTEQETQYF.

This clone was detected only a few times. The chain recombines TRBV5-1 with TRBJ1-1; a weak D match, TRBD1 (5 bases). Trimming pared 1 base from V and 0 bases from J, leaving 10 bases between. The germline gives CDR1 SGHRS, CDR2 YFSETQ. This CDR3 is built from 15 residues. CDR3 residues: CASSLLGTVNTEAFF. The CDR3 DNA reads TGCGCCAGCAGCTTGCTGGGGACCGTGAACACTGAAGCTTTCTTT.

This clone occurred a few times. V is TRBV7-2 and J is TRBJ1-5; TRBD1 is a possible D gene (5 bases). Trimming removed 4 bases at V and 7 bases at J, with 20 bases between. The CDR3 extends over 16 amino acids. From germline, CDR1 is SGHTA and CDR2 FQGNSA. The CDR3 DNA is TGTGCCAGCAGCTCCTCAGTCGTAGCAGGGCTGCAGCCCCAGCATTTT. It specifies CASSSSVVAGLQPQHF.

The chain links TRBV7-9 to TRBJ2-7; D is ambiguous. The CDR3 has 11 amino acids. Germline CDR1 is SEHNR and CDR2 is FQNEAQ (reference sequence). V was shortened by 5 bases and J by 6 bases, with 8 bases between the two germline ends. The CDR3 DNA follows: TGTGCCAGCAGCCCTCAGGTCGAGCAGTACTTC. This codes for CASSPQVEQYF.

CDR3 sequence reads: CASSLDGYNSPLHF. The DNA of the CDR3 is TGTGCCAGCAGCTTAGACGGTTATAATTCACCCCTCCACTTT. The chain is built from TRBV7-9 and TRBJ1-6; D call uncertain. Trimming shortened V by 1 base and J by 4 bases, and 5 bases separated the two germline ends. The CDR3 is made up of 14 amino acids. Germline CDR1 and CDR2: SEHNR and FQNEAQ (reference sequence).

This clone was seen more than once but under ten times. CDR3 DNA: TGTGCCAGCAGCCAAGCCCTTATAAGGCGGTCTGGAAACACCATATATTTT. It specifies CASSQALIRRSGNTIYF. The rearrangement links TRBV14 to TRBJ1-3; no clear D gene. The CDR3 is 17 amino acids. The V gene lost 1 base and the J gene lost 1 base, with 14 bases spanning the gap. Germline V CDR1 and CDR2: SGHDN, FVKESK.

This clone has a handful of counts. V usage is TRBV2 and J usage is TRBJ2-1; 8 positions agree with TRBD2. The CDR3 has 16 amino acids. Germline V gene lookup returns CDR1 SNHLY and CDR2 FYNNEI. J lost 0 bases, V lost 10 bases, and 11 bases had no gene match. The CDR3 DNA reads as TGTGCCACCTTAGGGGCGGGGGGCTTCTCCTACAATGAGCAGTTCTTC. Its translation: CATLGAGGFSYNEQFF.

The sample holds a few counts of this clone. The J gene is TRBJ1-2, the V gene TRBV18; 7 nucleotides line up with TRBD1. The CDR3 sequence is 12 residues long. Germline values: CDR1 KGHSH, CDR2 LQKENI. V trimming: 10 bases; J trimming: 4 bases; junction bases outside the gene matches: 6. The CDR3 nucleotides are TGTGCCAACTCGGGACAGAGCTATGGCTACACCTTC. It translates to CANSGQSYGYTF.

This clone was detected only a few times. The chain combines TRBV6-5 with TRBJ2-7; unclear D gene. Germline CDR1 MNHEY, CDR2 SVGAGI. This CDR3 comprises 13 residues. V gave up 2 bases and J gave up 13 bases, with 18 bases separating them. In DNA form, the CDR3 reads TGTGCCAGCAGTTACGATGGAGTCGGTAGAAGATACTTC. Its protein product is CASSYDGVGRRYF.

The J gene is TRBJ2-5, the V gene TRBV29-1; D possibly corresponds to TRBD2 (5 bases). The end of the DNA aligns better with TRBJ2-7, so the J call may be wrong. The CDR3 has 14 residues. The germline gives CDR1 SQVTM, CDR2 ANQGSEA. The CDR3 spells CSVLGPLGSYEQYF. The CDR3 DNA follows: TGCAGCGTTTTAGGGCCTTTAGGGAGCTACGAGCAGTACTTC.

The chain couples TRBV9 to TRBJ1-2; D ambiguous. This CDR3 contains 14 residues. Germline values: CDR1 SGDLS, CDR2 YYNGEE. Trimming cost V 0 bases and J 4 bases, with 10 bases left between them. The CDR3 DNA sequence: TGTGCCAGCAGCGTAGTTGCCAGCTTCTATGGCTACACCTTC. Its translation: CASSVVASFYGYTF.

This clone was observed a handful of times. As DNA, the CDR3 is TGCAGCGTTGCCCCCGGGGGAGGCGAGCAGTACTTC. Translating it yields CSVAPGGGEQYF. The rearrangement uses TRBV29-1 and TRBJ2-7, with D possibly being TRBD2 (6 bases). Germline V gene sequence: CDR1 SQVTM, CDR2 ANQGSEA. Trimming removed 4 bases at V and 6 bases at J, with 13 bases between. The CDR3 is made up of 12 amino acids.

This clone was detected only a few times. DNA of the CDR3: TGTGCCAGCAGCGTAGAACACGGCCCCTACAATGAGCAGTTCTTC. Its translation is CASSVEHGPYNEQFF. This sequence joins TRBV9 and TRBJ2-1; no clear D. CDR3 length: 15 amino acids. CDR1 is SGDLS, CDR2 YYNGEE, per germline. Trimming cost V 0 bases and J 2 bases, with 9 bases left between them.

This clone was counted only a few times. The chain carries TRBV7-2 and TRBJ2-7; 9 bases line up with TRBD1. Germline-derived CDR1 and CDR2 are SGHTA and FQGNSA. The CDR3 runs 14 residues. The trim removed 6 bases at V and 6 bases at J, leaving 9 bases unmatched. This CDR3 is CASRRGQGRAEQYF. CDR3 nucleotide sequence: TGTGCCAGCAGGAGAGGACAGGGGCGCGCCGAGCAGTACTTC.

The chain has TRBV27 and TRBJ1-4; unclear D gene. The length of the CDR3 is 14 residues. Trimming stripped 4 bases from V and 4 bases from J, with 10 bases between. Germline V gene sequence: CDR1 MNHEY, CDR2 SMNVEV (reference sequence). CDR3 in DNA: TGTGCCAGCAGTTCCACACCGTTTAATGAAAAACTGTTTTTT. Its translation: CASSSTPFNEKLFF.

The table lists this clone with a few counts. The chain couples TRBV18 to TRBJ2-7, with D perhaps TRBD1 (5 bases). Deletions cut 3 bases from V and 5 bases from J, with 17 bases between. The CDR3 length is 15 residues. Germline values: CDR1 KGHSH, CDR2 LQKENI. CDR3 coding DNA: TGTGCCAGCTCACCCTTCACTCCAGAAGGGGACGAGCAGTACTTC. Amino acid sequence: CASSPFTPEGDEQYF.

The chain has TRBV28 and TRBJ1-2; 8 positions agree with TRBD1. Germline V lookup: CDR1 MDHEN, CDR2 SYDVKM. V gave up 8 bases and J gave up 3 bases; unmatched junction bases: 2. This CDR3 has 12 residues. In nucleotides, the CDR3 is TGTGCCAGCGAGGACAGGGACTATGGCTACACCTTC. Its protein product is CASEDRDYGYTF.

The CDR3 loop is CSVGSAGTARGYGYTF. CDR3 in DNA: TGCAGCGTTGGGTCCGCTGGAACAGCTAGGGGCTATGGCTACACCTTC. V is TRBV29-1 and J is TRBJ1-2, with a possible D match to TRBD1 (5 bases). The germline V gene encodes CDR1 SQVTM and CDR2 ANQGSEA. Trimming left V 4 bases short and J 4 bases short, with 22 bases between. The CDR3 length is 16 residues. Combining the CDR3 with reference TRBV29-1 and TRBJ1-2 gives the whole variable domain SAVISQKPSRDICQRGTSLTIQCQVDSQVTMMFWYRQQPGQSLTLIATANQGSEATYESGFVIDKFPISRPNLTFSTLTVSNMSPEDSSIYLCSVGSAGTARGYGYTFGSGTRLTVV.

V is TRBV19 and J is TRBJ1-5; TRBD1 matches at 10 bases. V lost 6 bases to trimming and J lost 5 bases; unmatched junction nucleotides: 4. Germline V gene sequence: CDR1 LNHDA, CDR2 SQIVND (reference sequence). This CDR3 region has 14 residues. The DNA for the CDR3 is TGTGCCAGTAGCGAGACAGGGGGCGATCAGCCCCAGCATTTT. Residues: CASSETGGDQPQHF.

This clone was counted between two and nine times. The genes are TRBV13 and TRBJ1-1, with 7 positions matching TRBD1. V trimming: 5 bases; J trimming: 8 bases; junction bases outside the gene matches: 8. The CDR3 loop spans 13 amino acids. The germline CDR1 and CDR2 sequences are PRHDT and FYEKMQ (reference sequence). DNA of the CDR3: TGTGCCAGCAGCCCGGGCAGGGGGGGAGAAGCTTTCTTT. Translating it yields CASSPGRGGEAFF. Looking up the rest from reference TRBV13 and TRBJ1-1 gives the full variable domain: AAGVIQSPRHLIKEKRETATLKCYPIPRHDTVYWYQQGPGQDPQFLISFYEKMQSDKGSIPDRFSAQQFSDYHSELNMSSLELGDSALYFCASSPGRGGEAFFGQGTRLTVV.

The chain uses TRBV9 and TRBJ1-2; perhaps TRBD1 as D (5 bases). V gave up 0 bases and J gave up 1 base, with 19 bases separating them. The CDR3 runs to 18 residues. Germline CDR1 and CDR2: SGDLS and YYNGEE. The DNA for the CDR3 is TGTGCCAGCAGCGTAGTGGTTGGGGCCGCCCAAAGTAACTATGGCTACACCTTC. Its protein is CASSVVVGAAQSNYGYTF.

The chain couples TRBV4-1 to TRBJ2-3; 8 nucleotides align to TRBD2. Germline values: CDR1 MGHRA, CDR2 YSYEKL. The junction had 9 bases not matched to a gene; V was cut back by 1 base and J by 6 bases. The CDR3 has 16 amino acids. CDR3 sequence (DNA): TGCGCCAGCAGCCAAGTTAGGGGCGGGGGGTCGGATACGCAGTATTTT. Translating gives CASSQVRGGGSDTQYF.